This is a list of T cell receptor beta chains from one sample in a study of control samples from healthy donors and cancer patients. Some clones are missing from TCRdb's copy, which holds only in-frame ones; the method was immunoSEQ multiplex PCR. Among 100,000 to 150,000 clones listed, 92% were seen once. The sequenced material came from blood. These receptors all come from a young man in good health. CDR3s include the opening cysteine and the closing phenylalanine or tryptophan. The order of the fields is clone size, V gene, J gene, D gene, CDR3 DNA, CDR3 protein. D genes are given only for firm matches. Clone size is given for some rows only: seen once, a few or many times, or a class if the clone is expanded.

NA	TRBV6-2/TRBV6-3	TRBJ2-3	NA	TGTGCCAGCAGTTACTCATTGGATACGCAGTATTTT	CASSYSLDTQYF
once	TRBV5-1	TRBJ1-4	NA	TGCGCCAGCAGCTTCCAGGGTACGGATGAAAAACTGTTTTTT	CASSFQGTDEKLFF
NA	TRBV19	TRBJ1-6	NA	TGTGCCAGTAGTATATGGGGTTATTCACCCCTCCACTTT	CASSIWGYSPLHF
once	TRBV27	TRBJ1-2	TRBD1	TGTGCCAGCAGTTTAAGTTGGACAGGGAGGGTTTGGGATGGCTACACCTTC	CASSLSWTGRVWDGYTF
NA	TRBV14	TRBJ2-1	NA	TGTGCCAGCAGCCAATTGGACAGCAGGGCTTCAGAGCAGTTCTTC	CASSQLDSRASEQFF
once	TRBV6-1	TRBJ2-3	TRBD2	TGTGCCAGCAGTGAAGCTCTAGCGGGGGGGCTTGCGGATACGCAGTATTTT	CASSEALAGGLADTQYF
NA	TRBV6-1	TRBJ1-6	NA	TGTGCCAGCAGTGAACGGGGGTATTCACCCCTCCACTTT	CASSERGYSPLHF
NA	TRBV11-2	TRBJ1-6	NA	TGTGCCAGCAGCGCAATACAGGGCTCCTATAATTCACCCCTCCACTTT	CASSAIQGSYNSPLHF
NA	TRBV19	TRBJ2-7	NA	TGTGCCAGTAGTATCTGGCAGGGGTACGAGCAGTACTTC	CASSIWQGYEQYF
NA	TRBV6-5	TRBJ2-7	NA	TGTGCCAGCATCGGCAGGGGCTCAACCGAGCAGTACTTC	CASIGRGSTEQYF
once	TRBV30	TRBJ2-2	NA	TGTGCCTGGAGTGTAGGAGTCGGGGAGCTGTTTTTT	CAWSVGVGELFF
NA	TRBV7-9	TRBJ2-7	NA	TGTGCCAGCAGCCAAAGACCAGATATTATCAGGGCCAGCTACGAGCAGTACTTC	CASSQRPDIIRASYEQYF
NA	TRBV6-6	TRBJ1-5	TRBD1	TGTGCCAGCAGATCGATGACAGGGCGGCAGCCCCAGCATTTT	CASRSMTGRQPQHF
NA	TRBV6-5	TRBJ1-5	NA	TGTGCCAGCCTTCCGGGGAGACACCTCAATCAGCCCCAGCATTTT	CASLPGRHLNQPQHF
NA	TRBV19	TRBJ2-3	TRBD2	TGTGCCAGTAGTAGACGGGGGGACACAGATACGCAGTATTTT	CASSRRGDTDTQYF
NA	TRBV6-5	TRBJ2-1	NA	TGTGCCAGCACGTTGGACACGGGCTCCAATGAGCAGTTCTTC	CASTLDTGSNEQFF
NA	TRBV2	TRBJ1-3	NA	TGTGCCAGCAGTTTTGACGGAGGCGTCTCTGGAAACACCATATATTTT	CASSFDGGVSGNTIYF
NA	TRBV4-2	TRBJ1-1	NA	TGTGCCAGCAGCCCGAGGGTTGAGGGAGAAGCTTTCTTT	CASSPRVEGEAFF
NA	TRBV20-1	TRBJ1-1	NA	TGCAGTGCTAGTGGCACTATGAACACTGAAGCTTTCTTT	CSASGTMNTEAFF
NA	TRBV10-2	TRBJ2-5	TRBD2	TGCGCCAGCAGCCTCGGACTAGCCGGGACCCAGTACTTC	CASSLGLAGTQYF
NA	TRBV2	TRBJ1-2	TRBD1	TGTGCCAGCAACGACAGGGGTTCGGGCTATGGCTACACCTTC	CASNDRGSGYGYTF
NA	TRBV7-9	TRBJ1-2	NA	TGTGCCAGCAGCTTGAGGGGGATGGATGGCTACACCTTC	CASSLRGMDGYTF
NA	TRBV5-1	TRBJ2-1	NA	TGCGCCAGCAGCTTGGGGTCTAGCGATAATGAGCAGTTCTTC	CASSLGSSDNEQFF
NA	TRBV4-1	TRBJ1-1	NA	TGCGCCAGCAGCCAAGTTGCCCAGATGGCTGAAGCTTTCTTT	CASSQVAQMAEAFF
NA	TRBV27	TRBJ2-2	TRBD2	TGTGCCAGCAGTTTCGAGCGGGGGAACACCGGGGAGCTGTTTTTT	CASSFERGNTGELFF
NA	TRBV7-2	TRBJ2-3	NA	TGTGCCAGCAGCTTAGGGACGTGGGATACGCAGTATTTT	CASSLGTWDTQYF
NA	TRBV29-1	TRBJ2-3	NA	TGCAGCGTTGAGTTCGGGGGTGGTGTCGGCACAGATACGCAGTATTTT	CSVEFGGGVGTDTQYF
NA	TRBV3-1/TRBV3-2	TRBJ1-1	NA	TGTGCCAGCAGCCAAGATGGGGTGACGGGGGCTTTCTTT	CASSQDGVTGAFF
NA	TRBV3-1/TRBV3-2	TRBJ1-4	NA	TGTGCCAGCAGCCATCCCCGAGCAAGGTCCGCCGAAAAACTGTTTTTT	CASSHPRARSAEKLFF
once	TRBV30	TRBJ1-2	TRBD1	TGTGCCTTATCCCAGGGGGGTGGCTACACCTTC	CALSQGGGYTF
NA	TRBV28	TRBJ2-7	NA	TGTGCCAGCTCACCCCAGGGGACCTACTACGAGCAGTACTTC	CASSPQGTYYEQYF
NA	TRBV9	TRBJ1-2	NA	TGTGCCAGCAGCGTAGCTGGGGCACCATATGGCTACACCTTC	CASSVAGAPYGYTF
NA	TRBV2	TRBJ2-1	NA	TGTGCCAGCAGTGAAGTCACAGCCGATTCCAATGAGCAGTTCTTC	CASSEVTADSNEQFF
NA	TRBV11-3	TRBJ2-1	NA	TGTGCCAGCAGCTTAGGGTCTGGGAGTGAGCAGTTCTTC	CASSLGSGSEQFF
NA	TRBV18	TRBJ1-3	NA	TGTGCCAGCCTCTCTCCGGGAAACACCATATATTTT	CASLSPGNTIYF
NA	TRBV14	TRBJ2-7	TRBD1	TGTGCCAGCAGCCCCTCCGACAGGGGCTCCTACGAGCAGTACTTC	CASSPSDRGSYEQYF
NA	TRBV2	TRBJ2-1	NA	TGTGCCAGCAGTGACGGCCGAAGCTCCTACAATGAGCAGTTCTTC	CASSDGRSSYNEQFF
NA	TRBV6-6	TRBJ1-1	NA	TGTGCCAGCAGGGAGGAGAGGGTTACTGAAGCTTTCTTT	CASREERVTEAFF
NA	TRBV2	TRBJ1-5	NA	TGTGCCAGCAGAACGGGCCAAAATCAGCCCCAGCATTTT	CASRTGQNQPQHF
NA	TRBV27	TRBJ1-2	NA	TGTGCCAGCAGTTTATCTTACAGGGTACGTGGCTACACCTTC	CASSLSYRVRGYTF
NA	TRBV6-4	TRBJ2-5	TRBD2	TGTGCCAGCTCGGGCCAGGGAGGGTGGGAGACCCAGTACTTC	CASSGQGGWETQYF
NA	TRBV6-6	TRBJ1-2	NA	TGTGCCAGCATTGGGGGGACACCACTCTACTACACCTTC	CASIGGTPLYYTF
NA	TRBV19	TRBJ1-2	TRBD1	TGTGCCAGTAGCCCGGACAGGGGTCGCGACTATGGCTACACCTTC	CASSPDRGRDYGYTF
NA	TRBV4-1	TRBJ1-3	NA	TGCGCCAGCAGCCAAGGGTCCCCGAACTCTGGAAACACCATATATTTT	CASSQGSPNSGNTIYF
NA	TRBV9	TRBJ2-3	NA	TGTGCCGGCAGCCCCGAACCGGACGGTCATACGCAGTATTTT	CAGSPEPDGHTQYF
NA	TRBV6-5	TRBJ1-1	NA	TGTGCCAGCAGTTACGTCCGGGTTCGCCACTTCACTGAAGCTTTCTTT	CASSYVRVRHFTEAFF
NA	TRBV7-9	TRBJ1-1	NA	TGTGCCAGCAGCTTAGATTCCACTGAAGCTTTCTTT	CASSLDSTEAFF
NA	TRBV19	TRBJ1-5	NA	TGTGCCAGTAGAGTGAGGAATCAGCCCCAGCATTTT	CASRVRNQPQHF
NA	TRBV6-6	TRBJ2-3	NA	TGTGCCAGCAGGTTGAGGGCAGGGACTAGCACAGATACGCAGTATTTT	CASRLRAGTSTDTQYF